The subject of this entry is one T cell receptor beta chain. The antigen this receptor binds is unknown. No base qualities exist here, and no much larger clone lies one base off it. Other nucleotide sequences from this sample produce the same CDR3. The immunoSEQ Assay was used to sequence TCRbeta CDR3 regions. After extraction, genomic DNA underwent amplification by bias-controlled multiplex PCR, followed by high-throughput sequencing. The paper's data handling went like this. To quantify the absolute abundance of every unique TCRbeta CDR3 region, sequences were collapsed and filtered. T cell fraction was estimated by normalizing TCRbeta template counts to usable DNA, with usable DNA measured through amplification of reference genes found in all nucleated cells. Repertoire TCRs were annotated as SARS-CoV-2-specific when V gene, CDR3 amino acid sequence and J gene were exactly matched to a known reactive TCR set. MIRA supplied the reference SARS-CoV-2 TCR set, which was filtered for enrichment in COVID-19-positive ImmuneCODE repertoires so that public or cross-reactive TCRs were removed. Using the MIRA antigens, annotated TCRs were further analysed by specific ORF or by position within an ORF. Breadth was defined as annotated unique rearrangements over total unique productive rearrangements; depth was the summed frequency of those rearrangements. Group comparisons of TCR breadth used two-sided Wilcoxon rank-sum tests. TCRdb took over this immuneACCESS table, retaining in-frame rearrangements with V and J assigned. Such tables are incomplete; in checked studies, under half of the missing clones stem from an unresolved V gene, and the remainder is unexplained. V and J calls and clone size are copied from that table; D and trimming were computed from the DNA. The sample includes more than 300,000 clones, with about 82% observed a single time. The ten largest clones add up to about 2.1% of the sample.

This specimen belongs to a study of Ad26.COV2.S vaccination and SARS-CoV-2 variants (dated by TCRdb to the early 2020s). About the investigation overall: Vaccine-arm donors came from COV1001, a multicentre, randomized, double-blind, placebo-controlled phase I-IIa trial of Ad26.COV2.S in healthy adults. Dosing of Ad26.COV2.S was intramuscular, at either 5x10^10 or 1x10^11 viral particles, delivered as one shot or as two shots spaced 56 days apart. The specificity and breadth of SARS-CoV-2-reactive T cell receptors after Ad26.COV2.S vaccination were assessed by TCRbeta repertoire sequencing. The TCR-sequenced set comprised approximately 30 samples: some 19 Ad26.COV2.S vaccine recipients, 5 placebo recipients and 8 SARS-CoV-2 convalescent individuals. Trial participants were randomized into five groups of five: low-dose or high-dose Ad26.COV2.S given once or twice, or placebo on both occasions. Investigators remained blinded to trial group allocation during experiments and outcome assessment. Overall study results and their limits: Comparing responses between vaccine doses or regimens was not something the study was powered to do. Spike-specific TCR breadth was higher in Ad26.COV2.S recipients than in placebo recipients (P = 0.0014). Substantial breadth of spike-specific CD8+ and CD4+ T cell responses was reported after vaccination. It was noted by the authors that total T cell responses may have been underestimated by the TCR breadth and depth analyses. Non-spike TCR breadth was comparable between vaccine and placebo recipients, consistent with the vaccine containing only spike.

The sample's treatment or condition label, in plain terms: about 20 received Ad26.COV2.S at low or high dose, single or two shots; 5 received placebo; per-sample allocation not given. Repertoires of vaccine and placebo recipients were sequenced from samples taken on day 63 after the first injection. Cohort 1b enrolled about two dozen adults aged 18-55 years at a single site in Boston, USA, between 29 July and 7 August 2020. As a vaccine, Ad26.COV2.S was a replication-incompetent adenovirus type 26 vector that expressed a prefusion-stabilized SARS-CoV-2 spike protein derived from the original Wuhan strain. The clonotype was recovered from a person aged 18-60 years who received the Ad26.COV2.S COVID-19 vaccine or a placebo. Sequences were derived from peripheral blood, sampled in a trial of Ad26.COV2.S vaccine versus placebo.

Here is the DNA: TGTGCCAGCAGTTTTTCCAGGGGTTACGAGCAGTACTTC. Translated, it gives CASSFSRGYEQYF. The chain uses TRBV27 and TRBJ2-7; the D gene is perhaps TRBD1, on 6 matching bases. The junction shows trimming of 3 bases on V and 4 bases on J, plus 10 bases between the germline ends. The germline V gene (reference sequence) sets CDR1 to MNHEY and CDR2 to SMNVEV. The CDR3, from cysteine to phenylalanine, totals 13 residues. CDR3 DNA is the only sequence kept; it has 39 bases, read in frame from the first base.